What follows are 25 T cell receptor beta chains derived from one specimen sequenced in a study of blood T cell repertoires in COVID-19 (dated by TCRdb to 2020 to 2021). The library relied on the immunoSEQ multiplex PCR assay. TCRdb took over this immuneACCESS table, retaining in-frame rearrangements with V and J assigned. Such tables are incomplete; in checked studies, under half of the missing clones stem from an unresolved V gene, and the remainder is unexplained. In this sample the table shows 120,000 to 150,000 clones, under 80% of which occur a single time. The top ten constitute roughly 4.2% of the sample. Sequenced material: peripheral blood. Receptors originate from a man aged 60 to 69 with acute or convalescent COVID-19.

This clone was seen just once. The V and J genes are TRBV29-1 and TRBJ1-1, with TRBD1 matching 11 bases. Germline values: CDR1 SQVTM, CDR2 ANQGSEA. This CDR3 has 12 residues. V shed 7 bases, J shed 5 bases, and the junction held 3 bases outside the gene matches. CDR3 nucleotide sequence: TGCAGCGCGGACAGGGGGCGGACTGAAGCTTTCTTT. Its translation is CSADRGRTEAFF. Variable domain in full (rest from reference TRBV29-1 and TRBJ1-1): SAVISQKPSRDICQRGTSLTIQCQVDSQVTMMFWYRQQPGQSLTLIATANQGSEATYESGFVIDKFPISRPNLTFSTLTVSNMSPEDSSIYLCSADRGRTEAFFGQGTRLTVV.

CDR3 DNA: TGTGCCAGCAGCCAAGGGGCGGGTAGGGATGAGCAGTTCTTC. This codes for CASSQGAGRDEQFF. The V gene is TRBV3-1 (or the pseudogene TRBV3-2), the J gene TRBJ2-1; tentatively, D is TRBD2 (5 bases). This CDR3 region has 14 residues. Germline V gene lookup returns CDR1 LGHDT and CDR2 YNNKEL (reference sequence). V shed 1 base and J shed 8 bases, with 12 bases lying between them.

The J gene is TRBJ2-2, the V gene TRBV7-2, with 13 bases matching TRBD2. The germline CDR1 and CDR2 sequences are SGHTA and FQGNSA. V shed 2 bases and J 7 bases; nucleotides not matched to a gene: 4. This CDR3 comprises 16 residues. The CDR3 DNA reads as TGTGCCAGCAGCTTACGACTAGCGGGAGGTGGCGGGGAGCTGTTTTTT. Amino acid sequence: CASSLRLAGGGGELFF.

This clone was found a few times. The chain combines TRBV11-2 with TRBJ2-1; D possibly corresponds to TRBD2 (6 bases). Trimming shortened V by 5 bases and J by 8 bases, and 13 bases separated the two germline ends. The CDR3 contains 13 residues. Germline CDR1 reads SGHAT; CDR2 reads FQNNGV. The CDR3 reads CASSLWGEYEQFF. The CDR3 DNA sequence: TGTGCCAGCAGCCTATGGGGGGAGTATGAGCAGTTCTTC.

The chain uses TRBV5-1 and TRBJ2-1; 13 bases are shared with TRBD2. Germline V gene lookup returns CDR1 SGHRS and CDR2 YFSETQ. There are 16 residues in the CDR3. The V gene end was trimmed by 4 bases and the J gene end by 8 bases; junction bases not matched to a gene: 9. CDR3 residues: CASSQGTSGIQDEQFF. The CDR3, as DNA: TGCGCCAGCAGCCAAGGGACTAGCGGGATACAGGATGAGCAGTTCTTC.

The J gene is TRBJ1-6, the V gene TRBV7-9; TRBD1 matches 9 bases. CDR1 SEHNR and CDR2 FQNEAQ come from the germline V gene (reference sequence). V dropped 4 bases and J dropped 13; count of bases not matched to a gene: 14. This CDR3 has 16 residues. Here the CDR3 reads CASSSPGTGSSTPLHF. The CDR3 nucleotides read TGTGCCAGCAGCTCCCCCGGGACAGGGTCTTCAACGCCCCTCCACTTT.

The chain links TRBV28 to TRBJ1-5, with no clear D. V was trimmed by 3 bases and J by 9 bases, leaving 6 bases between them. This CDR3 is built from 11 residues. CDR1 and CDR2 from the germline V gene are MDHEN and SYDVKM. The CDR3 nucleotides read TGTGCCAGCAGTTTCCGGGGGCCCCAGCATTTT. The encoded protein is CASSFRGPQHF.

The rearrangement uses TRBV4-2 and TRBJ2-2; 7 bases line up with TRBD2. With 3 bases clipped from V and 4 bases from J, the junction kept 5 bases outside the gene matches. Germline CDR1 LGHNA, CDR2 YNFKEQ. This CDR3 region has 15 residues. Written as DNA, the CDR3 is TGTGCCAGCAGCCACAGGGCTAGCGGCACCGGGGAGCTGTTTTTT. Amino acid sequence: CASSHRASGTGELFF.

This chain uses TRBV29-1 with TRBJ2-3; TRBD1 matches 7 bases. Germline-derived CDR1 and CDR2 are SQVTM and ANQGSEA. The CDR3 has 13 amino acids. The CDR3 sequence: CLTGDGNTDTQYF. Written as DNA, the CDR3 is TGCTTAACAGGGGATGGGAACACAGATACGCAGTATTTT.

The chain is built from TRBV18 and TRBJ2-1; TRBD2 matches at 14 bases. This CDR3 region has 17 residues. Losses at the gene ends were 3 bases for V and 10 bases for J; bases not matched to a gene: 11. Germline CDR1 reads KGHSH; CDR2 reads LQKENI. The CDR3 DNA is TGTGCCAGCTCACCTCGAGGGACTAGCGGGAGCGAAAGGGAGCAGTTCTTC. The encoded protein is CASSPRGTSGSEREQFF. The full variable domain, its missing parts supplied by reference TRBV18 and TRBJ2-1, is NAGVMQNPRHLVRRRGQEARLRCSPMKGHSHVYWYRQLPEEGLKFMVYLQKENIIDESGMPKERFSAEFPKEGPSILRIQQVVRGDSAAYFCASSPRGTSGSEREQFFGPGTRLTVL.

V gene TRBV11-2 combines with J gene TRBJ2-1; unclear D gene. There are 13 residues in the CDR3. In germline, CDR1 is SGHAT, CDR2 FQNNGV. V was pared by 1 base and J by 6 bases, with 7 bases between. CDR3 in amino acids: CASSLAPTNEQFF. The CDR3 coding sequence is TGTGCCAGCAGCTTAGCCCCTACCAATGAGCAGTTCTTC.

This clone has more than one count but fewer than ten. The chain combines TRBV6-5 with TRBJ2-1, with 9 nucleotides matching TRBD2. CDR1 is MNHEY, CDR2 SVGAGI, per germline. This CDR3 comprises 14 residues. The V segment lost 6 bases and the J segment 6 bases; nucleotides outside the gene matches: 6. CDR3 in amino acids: CASRLAGVVNEQFF. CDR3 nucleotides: TGTGCCAGCAGGTTAGCGGGAGTAGTCAATGAGCAGTTCTTC.

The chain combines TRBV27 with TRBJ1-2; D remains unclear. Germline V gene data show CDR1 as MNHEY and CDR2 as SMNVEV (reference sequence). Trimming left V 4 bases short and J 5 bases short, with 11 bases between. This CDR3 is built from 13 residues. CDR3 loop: CASSSRTGYGYTF. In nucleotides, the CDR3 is TGTGCCAGCAGTTCTCGGACGGGATATGGCTACACCTTC.

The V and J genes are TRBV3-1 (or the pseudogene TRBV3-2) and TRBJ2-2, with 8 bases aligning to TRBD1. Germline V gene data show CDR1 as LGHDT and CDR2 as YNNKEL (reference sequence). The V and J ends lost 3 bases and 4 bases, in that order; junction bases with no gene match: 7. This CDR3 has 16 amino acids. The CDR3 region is CASSQEAGTGTGELFF. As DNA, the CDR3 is TGTGCCAGCAGCCAGGAAGCCGGGACAGGCACCGGGGAGCTGTTTTTT.

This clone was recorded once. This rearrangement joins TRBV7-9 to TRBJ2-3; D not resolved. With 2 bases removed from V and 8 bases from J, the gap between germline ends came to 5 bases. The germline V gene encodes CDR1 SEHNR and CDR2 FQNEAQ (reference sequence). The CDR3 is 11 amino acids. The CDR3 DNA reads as TGTGCCAGCAGCTTATTCAGTACGCAGTATTTT. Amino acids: CASSLFSTQYF.

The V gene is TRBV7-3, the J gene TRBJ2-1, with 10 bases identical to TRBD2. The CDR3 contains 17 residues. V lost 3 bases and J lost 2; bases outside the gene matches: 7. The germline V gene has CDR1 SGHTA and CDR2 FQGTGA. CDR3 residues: CASSLLAGAGTYNEQFF. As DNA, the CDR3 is TGTGCCAGCAGCTTGCTAGCGGGAGCAGGCACCTACAATGAGCAGTTCTTC.

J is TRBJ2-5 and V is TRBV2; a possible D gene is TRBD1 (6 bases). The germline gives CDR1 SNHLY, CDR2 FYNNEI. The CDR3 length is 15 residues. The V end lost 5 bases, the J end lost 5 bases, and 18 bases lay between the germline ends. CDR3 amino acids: CASSRELGGGETQYF. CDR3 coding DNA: TGTGCCAGCAGTCGAGAGCTAGGGGGTGGGGAGACCCAGTACTTC.

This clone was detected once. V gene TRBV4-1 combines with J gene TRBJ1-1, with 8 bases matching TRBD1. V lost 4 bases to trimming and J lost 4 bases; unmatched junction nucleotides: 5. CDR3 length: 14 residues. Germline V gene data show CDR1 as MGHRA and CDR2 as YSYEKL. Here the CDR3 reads CASSRGQGGTEAFF. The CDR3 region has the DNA TGCGCCAGCAGCCGCGGACAGGGAGGCACTGAAGCTTTCTTT.

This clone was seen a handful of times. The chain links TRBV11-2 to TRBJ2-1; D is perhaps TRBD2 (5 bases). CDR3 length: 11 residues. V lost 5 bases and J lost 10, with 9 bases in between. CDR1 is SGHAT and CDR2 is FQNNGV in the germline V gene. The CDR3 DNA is TGTGCCAGCAGCCGGACTCCAGAGCAGTTCTTC. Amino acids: CASSRTPEQFF.

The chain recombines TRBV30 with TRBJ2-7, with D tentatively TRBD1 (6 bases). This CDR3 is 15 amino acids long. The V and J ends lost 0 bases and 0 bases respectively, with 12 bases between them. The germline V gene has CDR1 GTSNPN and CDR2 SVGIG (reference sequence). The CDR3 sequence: CAWSVRQALSYEQYF. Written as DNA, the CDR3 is TGTGCCTGGAGTGTACGACAGGCCCTCTCCTACGAGCAGTACTTC.

The CDR3 spells CASAPEGRTDNEQFF. The CDR3 DNA is TGTGCAAGTGCTCCGGAGGGGAGGACTGACAATGAGCAGTTCTTC. This sequence joins TRBV12-2 and TRBJ2-1; the table's TRBD2 call for D was not verified on the DNA. TRBV12-2 counts as a pseudogene. CDR3 length equals 15 residues.

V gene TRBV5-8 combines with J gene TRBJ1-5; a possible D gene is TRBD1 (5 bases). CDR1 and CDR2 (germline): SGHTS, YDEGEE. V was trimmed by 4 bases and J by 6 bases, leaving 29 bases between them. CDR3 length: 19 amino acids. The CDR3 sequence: CASSPSWGTGPSGGQPQHF. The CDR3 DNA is TGTGCCAGCAGCCCCTCTTGGGGTACCGGGCCCTCCGGGGGTCAGCCCCAGCATTTT.

The CDR3 DNA reads as TGCGCCAGCAGCCAGGCCGGGACTAGCGGGAGCGCCTCCTACGAGCAGTACTTC. This codes for CASSQAGTSGSASYEQYF. The J gene is TRBJ2-7, the V gene TRBV4-1, with 14 bases identical to TRBD2. This CDR3 has 18 amino acids. After removal of 3 bases from V and 0 bases from J, the junction contained 7 bases not matched to a gene. Germline assignment: CDR1 MGHRA and CDR2 YSYEKL.

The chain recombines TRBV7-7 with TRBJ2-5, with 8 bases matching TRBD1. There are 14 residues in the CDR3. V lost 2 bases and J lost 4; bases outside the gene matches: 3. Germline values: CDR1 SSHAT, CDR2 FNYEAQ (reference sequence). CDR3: CASSLNRGRETQYF. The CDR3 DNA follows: TGTGCCAGCAGCTTAAACAGGGGGAGAGAGACCCAGTACTTC.

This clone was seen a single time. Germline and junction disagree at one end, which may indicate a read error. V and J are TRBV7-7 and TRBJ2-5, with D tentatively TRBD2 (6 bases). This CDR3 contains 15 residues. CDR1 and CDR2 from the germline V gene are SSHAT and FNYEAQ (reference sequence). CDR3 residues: CASSLGGMEQETQYF. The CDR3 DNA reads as TGTGCTAGCAGCTTAGGCGGGATGGAACAAGAGACCCAGTACTTC.